These T cell receptor beta chains were read from a single sample in a study of blood T cell repertoires in COVID-19. Libraries were prepared by immunoSEQ multiplex PCR; TCRdb keeps only in-frame clonotypes and omits some of them. Altogether about 43,000 clones are present, over 75% being singletons, with the ten largest covering about 25%. The sample was peripheral blood. The receptors stem from a woman in her sixties or seventies with acute or convalescent COVID-19. Both conserved end residues are part of each CDR3. A D gene is named only where the DNA matches it firmly. Size is omitted from some rows. Given values are once, few, many or a class for expanded clones.

J: TRBJ1-6; D: -; size: -; V: TRBV9; DNA: TGTGCCAGCAGCCCTCCGGGTGCCTATAATTCACCCCTCCACTTT; CDR3: CASSPPGAYNSPLHF
J: TRBJ2-4; D: -; size: -; V: TRBV7-6; DNA: TGTGCCAGCAGTAGACAGAGGGGACAAGAAGGCAAAAACATTCAGTACTTC; CDR3: CASSRQRGQEGKNIQYF
J: TRBJ2-2; D: TRBD1; size: -; V: TRBV5-6; DNA: TGTGCCAGCACCAATTTAGACAGGGCGGACACCGGGGAGCTGTTTTTT; CDR3: CASTNLDRADTGELFF
J: TRBJ1-4; D: -; size: once; V: TRBV25-1; DNA: TGTGCCAGCAGTGAAAGGAGAAATAATGAAAAACTGTTTTTT; CDR3: CASSERRNNEKLFF
J: TRBJ1-1; D: -; size: few; V: TRBV2; DNA: TGTGCCAGCCTCCGGGATCCAATGAACACTGAAGCTTTCTTT; CDR3: CASLRDPMNTEAFF
J: TRBJ2-7; D: TRBD1; size: -; V: TRBV5-4; DNA: TGTGCCAGCAGACAATCGGACAGGGGCGAGCAGTACTTC; CDR3: CASRQSDRGEQYF
J: TRBJ2-7; D: -; size: once; V: TRBV27; DNA: TGTGCCAGCAGTTTAGGGGACACCTCCTACGAGCAGTACTTC; CDR3: CASSLGDTSYEQYF
J: TRBJ1-2; D: -; size: medium-sized; V: TRBV2; DNA: TGTGCCAGCACCGAGTTACCCTATGGCTACACCTTC; CDR3: CASTELPYGYTF
J: TRBJ1-1; D: TRBD1; size: -; V: TRBV3-1/TRBV3-2; DNA: TGTGCCAGCAGCCCAGGGGGCAGGAACACTGAAGCTTTCTTT; CDR3: CASSPGGRNTEAFF
J: TRBJ1-1; D: -; size: -; V: TRBV5-1; DNA: TGCGCCAGCAGCCCTTGGGGACAGAACACTGAAGCTTTCTTT; CDR3: CASSPWGQNTEAFF
J: TRBJ2-7; D: -; size: -; V: TRBV3-1/TRBV3-2; DNA: TGTGCCAGCAGCCAAGTTTCGGCGGGCGCAAGGCACCACGAGCAGTACTTC; CDR3: CASSQVSAGARHHEQYF
J: TRBJ2-2; D: TRBD2; size: -; V: TRBV7-2; DNA: TGTGCCAGCAGCTTAGTGATGGGAGCGGGAAACACCGGGGAGCTGTTTTTT; CDR3: CASSLVMGAGNTGELFF
J: TRBJ2-2; D: TRBD2; size: -; V: TRBV2; DNA: TGTGCCAGCGGGAGGGTAACGAACACCGGGGAGCTGTTTTTT; CDR3: CASGRVTNTGELFF
J: TRBJ1-5; D: -; size: few; V: TRBV6-6; DNA: TGTGCCAGCAGTGGGGGGGTGGCTAGCAATCAGCCCCAGCATTTT; CDR3: CASSGGVASNQPQHF
J: TRBJ1-6; D: -; size: -; V: TRBV6-6; DNA: TGTGCCAGCAGTTACTCGAAGGCGGCTAATTCACCCCTCCACTTT; CDR3: CASSYSKAANSPLHF
J: TRBJ2-3; D: TRBD2; size: once; V: TRBV7-2; DNA: TGTGCCAGCAGCTTAGCGCGGGGACTAGCGGGGGGGCATGATACGCAGTATTTT; CDR3: CASSLARGLAGGHDTQYF
J: TRBJ2-5; D: -; size: -; V: TRBV2; DNA: TGTGCCAGCAGTGACTACCAAGAGACCCAGTACTTC; CDR3: CASSDYQETQYF
J: TRBJ2-3; D: -; size: few; V: TRBV24-1; DNA: TGTGCCACCTCCGTTCGGGATACGCAGTATTTT; CDR3: CATSVRDTQYF
J: TRBJ2-1; D: TRBD2; size: -; V: TRBV7-3; DNA: TGTGCCAGCAGCCCCACTCGGCGGAGCGGGGGGTTCTACAATGAGCAGTTCTTC; CDR3: CASSPTRRSGGFYNEQFF
J: TRBJ1-5; D: TRBD1; size: -; V: TRBV12-3/TRBV12-4; DNA: TGTGCCAGCAGTGACAGGGGGCAGAGGCCCCAGCATTTT; CDR3: CASSDRGQRPQHF
J: TRBJ2-1; D: -; size: -; V: TRBV29-1; DNA: TGCAGCGTTGAAATTTCCAGCAATGAGCAGTTCTTC; CDR3: CSVEISSNEQFF
J: TRBJ1-3; D: -; size: -; V: TRBV6-1; DNA: TGTGCCAGCAGTGAAATGTACAGCTCTGGAAACACCATATATTTT; CDR3: CASSEMYSSGNTIYF
J: TRBJ2-3; D: -; size: -; V: TRBV27; DNA: TGTGCCAGCAGTTCCCCAAGGACCGGGGGTATCGGCACAGATACGCAGTATTTT; CDR3: CASSSPRTGGIGTDTQYF
J: TRBJ1-2; D: -; size: -; V: TRBV19; DNA: TGTGCCAGTAGTCCCGGGTTGAAGGAGGGCTACACCTTC; CDR3: CASSPGLKEGYTF
J: TRBJ2-6; D: -; size: -; V: TRBV7-6; DNA: TGTGCCAGCAGCTCAACGGGTACTGGGGCCAACGTCCTGACTTTC; CDR3: CASSSTGTGANVLTF
J: TRBJ2-2; D: -; size: -; V: TRBV7-9; DNA: TGTGCCAGCAATGAGAAGAACACCGGGGAGCTGTTTTTT; CDR3: CASNEKNTGELFF
J: TRBJ1-1; D: -; size: -; V: TRBV6-2/TRBV6-3; DNA: TGTGCCAGCAGTTACACGACAGCTCGAGCTTTCTTT; CDR3: CASSYTTARAFF
J: TRBJ2-3; D: -; size: -; V: TRBV27; DNA: TGTGCCAGCAGTACTAGTTACGGTACGCAGTATTTT; CDR3: CASSTSYGTQYF
J: TRBJ2-7; D: TRBD2; size: -; V: TRBV7-9; DNA: TGTGCCAGCAGCGGGACGGGAGGGGGAGAGCAGTACTTC; CDR3: CASSGTGGGEQYF
J: TRBJ1-2; D: -; size: -; V: TRBV4-1; DNA: TGCGCCAGCAGCCATAGCGGGACGCACTATGGCTACACCTTC; CDR3: CASSHSGTHYGYTF
J: TRBJ1-5; D: -; size: -; V: TRBV7-8; DNA: TGTGCCAGCAGCTACGGGGGGGCGGGCAATCAGCCCCAGCATTTT; CDR3: CASSYGGAGNQPQHF
J: TRBJ2-2; D: -; size: -; V: TRBV19; DNA: TGTGCCAGTAGCCCCGCCCGAGCCACCGGGGAGCTGTTTTTT; CDR3: CASSPARATGELFF
J: TRBJ2-7; D: TRBD1; size: -; V: TRBV19; DNA: TGTGCCAGTAGTATGGGGACAGGCCCCTACGAGCAGTACTTC; CDR3: CASSMGTGPYEQYF
J: TRBJ1-6; D: TRBD1; size: -; V: TRBV6-5; DNA: TGTGCCAGCAGTTACTCGTTTCAGGGGGCGGATTCACCCCTCCACTTT; CDR3: CASSYSFQGADSPLHF
J: TRBJ2-1; D: -; size: once; V: TRBV12-2; DNA: TGTGCAAGTCGACCTAGCGGGGGCTACAATGAGCAGTTCTTC; CDR3: CASRPSGGYNEQFF
J: TRBJ1-1; D: -; size: -; V: TRBV25-1; DNA: TGTGCCAGCAGTGGTCCCCCGCCGGGGGGTGGATACACTGAAGCTTTCTTT; CDR3: CASSGPPPGGGYTEAFF
J: TRBJ2-1; D: TRBD2; size: -; V: TRBV11-1; DNA: TGTGCCAGCAGCCCCAGGGGACTAGCGGGGGGTGAGCAGTTCTTC; CDR3: CASSPRGLAGGEQFF